Reported below is one TCR beta chain. V was pared by 0 bases and J by 1 base, with 15 bases between. From germline, CDR1 is SGHDT and CDR2 YYEEEE. CDR3 length: 17 amino acids. As processed by the authors: Amplifying reference gene primers gave estimates of nucleated cell counts. Data came from immunoSEQ multiplex PCR; TCRdb stores just in-frame clones and leaves some out. D and trimming were read from the DNA, whereas the V and J calls and clone size are those reported in that table. The sample contains 300,000 to 350,000 clones, 80% to 90% of which appear only once. This entry is derived from a study of blood T cell repertoires in COVID-19. Looking at the study overall: Sample material is recorded as cDNA or gDNA derived from T cells, B-cell-depleted T cells, or PBMCs.

Specimen: peripheral blood. V gene TRBV5-6 combines with J gene TRBJ2-3; D gene uncertain. The receptor's source is a man aged 30 to 39 with active or convalescent COVID-19. CDR3 region: CASSLDMLGLGTDTQYF. The CDR3 coding sequence is TGTGCCAGCAGCTTGGACATGTTGGGCCTTGGCACAGATACGCAGTATTTT.